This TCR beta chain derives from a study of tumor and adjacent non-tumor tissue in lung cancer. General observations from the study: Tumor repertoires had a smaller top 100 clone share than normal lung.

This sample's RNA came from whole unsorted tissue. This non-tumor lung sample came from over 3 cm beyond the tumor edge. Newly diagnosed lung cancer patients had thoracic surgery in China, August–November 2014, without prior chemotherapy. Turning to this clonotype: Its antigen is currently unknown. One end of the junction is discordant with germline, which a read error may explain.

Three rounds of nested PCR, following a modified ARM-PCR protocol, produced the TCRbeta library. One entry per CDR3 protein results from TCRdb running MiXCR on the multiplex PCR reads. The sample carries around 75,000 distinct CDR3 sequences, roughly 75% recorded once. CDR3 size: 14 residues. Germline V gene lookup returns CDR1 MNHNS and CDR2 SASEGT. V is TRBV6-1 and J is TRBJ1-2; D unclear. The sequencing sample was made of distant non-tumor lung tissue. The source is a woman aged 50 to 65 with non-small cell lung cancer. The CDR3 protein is CASREAQPYYGYTF. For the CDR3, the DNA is TGTGCCAGCCGTGAAGCCCAGCCTTACTATGGCTACACCTTC.